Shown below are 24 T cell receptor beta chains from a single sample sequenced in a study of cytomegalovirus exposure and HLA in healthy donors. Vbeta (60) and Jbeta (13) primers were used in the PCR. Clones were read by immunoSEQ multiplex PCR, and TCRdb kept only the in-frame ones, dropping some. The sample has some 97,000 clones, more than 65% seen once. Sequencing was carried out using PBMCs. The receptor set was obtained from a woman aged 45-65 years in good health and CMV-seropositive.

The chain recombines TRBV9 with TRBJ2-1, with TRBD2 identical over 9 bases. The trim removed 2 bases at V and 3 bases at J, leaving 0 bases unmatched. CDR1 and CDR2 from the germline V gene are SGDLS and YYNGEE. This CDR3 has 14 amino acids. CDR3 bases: TGTGCCAGCAGCGTGACTAGCGGCTACAATGAGCAGTTCTTC. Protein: CASSVTSGYNEQFF.

The CDR3 protein is CASSQEVQVHYGYTF. CDR3 coding DNA: TGCGCCAGCAGCCAAGAGGTACAGGTTCACTATGGCTACACCTTC. The chain is built from TRBV4-1 and TRBJ1-2, with TRBD1 as a possible D gene (5 bases). Germline assignment: CDR1 MGHRA and CDR2 YSYEKL. The CDR3 sequence is 15 residues long. Trimming pared 0 bases from V and 3 bases from J, leaving 11 bases between.

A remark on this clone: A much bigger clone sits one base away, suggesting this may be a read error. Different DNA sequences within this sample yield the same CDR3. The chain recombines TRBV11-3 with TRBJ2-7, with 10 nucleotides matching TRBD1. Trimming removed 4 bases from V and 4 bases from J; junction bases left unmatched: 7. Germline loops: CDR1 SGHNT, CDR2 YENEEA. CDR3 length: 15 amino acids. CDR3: CASSSRTGGSYEQYF. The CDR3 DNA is TGTGCCAGCAGCTCCAGGACAGGGGGAAGTTACGAGCAGTACTTC.

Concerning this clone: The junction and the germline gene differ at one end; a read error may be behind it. The CDR3 coding sequence is TGTGTCAGCAGCGTAGAGGGACAGGGCCTTGGAAACTATGGCTACACCTTC. It encodes CVSSVEGQGLGNYGYTF. The chain combines TRBV9 with TRBJ1-2; the match to TRBD1 covers 9 bases. The CDR3 covers 17 residues. Germline assignment: CDR1 SGDLS and CDR2 YYNGEE.

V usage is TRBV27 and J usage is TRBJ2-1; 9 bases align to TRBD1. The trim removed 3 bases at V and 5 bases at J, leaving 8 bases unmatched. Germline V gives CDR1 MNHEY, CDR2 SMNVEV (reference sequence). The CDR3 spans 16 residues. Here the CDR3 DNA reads TGTGCCAGCAGTTTTTTTCCCCGGGACAGGGACAATGAGCAGTTCTTC. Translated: CASSFFPRDRDNEQFF.

The CDR3 DNA reads as TGTGCCAGCAGTTATCCGGTGAACACTGAAGCTTTCTTT. Its protein is CASSYPVNTEAFF. The chain employs TRBV6-1 and TRBJ1-1; no clear D gene. The CDR3 has 13 amino acids. CDR1 and CDR2 from the germline V gene are MNHNS and SASEGT. V lost 5 bases and J 0 bases, leaving 7 bases between the germline ends.

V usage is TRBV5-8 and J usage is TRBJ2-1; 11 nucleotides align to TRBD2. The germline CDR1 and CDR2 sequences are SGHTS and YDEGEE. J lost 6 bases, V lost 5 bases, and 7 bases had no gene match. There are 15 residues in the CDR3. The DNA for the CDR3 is TGTGCCAGCAGTCTGACTAGCGGGGAATTCAATGAGCAGTTCTTC. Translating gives CASSLTSGEFNEQFF.

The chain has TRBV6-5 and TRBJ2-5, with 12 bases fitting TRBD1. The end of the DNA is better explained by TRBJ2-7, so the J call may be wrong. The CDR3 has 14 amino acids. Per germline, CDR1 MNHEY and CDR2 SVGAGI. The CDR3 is CASTPGTGGNEQYF. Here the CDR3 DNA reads TGTGCCAGCACCCCCGGGACAGGGGGCAACGAGCAGTACTTC.

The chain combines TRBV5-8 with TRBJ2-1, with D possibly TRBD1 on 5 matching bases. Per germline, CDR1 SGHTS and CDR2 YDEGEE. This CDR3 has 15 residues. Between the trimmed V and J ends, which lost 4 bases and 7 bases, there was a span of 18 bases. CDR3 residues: CASSPMGLDRNEQFF. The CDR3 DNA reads TGTGCCAGCAGCCCTATGGGGCTCGATCGGAATGAGCAGTTCTTC.

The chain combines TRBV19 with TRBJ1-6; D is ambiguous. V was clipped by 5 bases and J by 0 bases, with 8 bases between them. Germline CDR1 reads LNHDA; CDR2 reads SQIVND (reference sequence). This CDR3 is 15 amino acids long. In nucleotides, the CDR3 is TGTGCCAGTAGTGAGCAGCGCTCCTATAATTCACCCCTCCACTTT. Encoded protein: CASSEQRSYNSPLHF.

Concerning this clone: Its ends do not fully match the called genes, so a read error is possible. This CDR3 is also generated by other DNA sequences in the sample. The CDR3 sequence: CASSILAGSDTQYF. DNA for the CDR3: TGCGCCAGCAGTATACTAGCGGGCTCAGATACGCAGTATTTT. The gene calls are TRBV9 and TRBJ2-3, with 9 bases fitting TRBD2. CDR3 size: 14 residues. Germline-derived CDR1 and CDR2 are SGDLS and YYNGEE.

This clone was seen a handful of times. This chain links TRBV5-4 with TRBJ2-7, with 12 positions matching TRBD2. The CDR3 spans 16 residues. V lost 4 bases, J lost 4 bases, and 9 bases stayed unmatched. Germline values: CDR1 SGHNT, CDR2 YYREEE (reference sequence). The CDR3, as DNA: TGTGCCAGCAGCCGGCTAGCGGGAGGGCCGCGTTACGAGCAGTACTTC. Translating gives CASSRLAGGPRYEQYF.

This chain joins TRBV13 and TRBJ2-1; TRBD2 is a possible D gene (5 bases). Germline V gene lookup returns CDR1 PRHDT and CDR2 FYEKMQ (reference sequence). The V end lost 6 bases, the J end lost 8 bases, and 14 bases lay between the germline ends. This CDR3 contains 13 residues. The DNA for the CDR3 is TGTGCCAGCAGAGGAGCCGGAGGCGATGAGCAGTTCTTC. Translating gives CASRGAGGDEQFF.

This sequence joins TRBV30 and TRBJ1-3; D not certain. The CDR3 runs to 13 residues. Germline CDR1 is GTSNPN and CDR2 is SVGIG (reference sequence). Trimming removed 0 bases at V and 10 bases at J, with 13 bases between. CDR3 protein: CAWSVRAVGTIYF. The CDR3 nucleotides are TGTGCCTGGAGTGTACGAGCGGTCGGGACCATATATTTT.

The CDR3 protein is CAWSVPHRQSSPLHF. The CDR3 DNA is TGTGCCTGGAGTGTACCCCACAGGCAGAGTTCACCCCTCCACTTT. This chain links TRBV30 with TRBJ1-6; a weak D match, TRBD1 (5 bases). V dropped 0 bases and J dropped 9 bases, with 15 bases sitting between them. Per the germline V gene, CDR1 is GTSNPN and CDR2 is SVGIG (reference sequence). The CDR3 has 15 residues.

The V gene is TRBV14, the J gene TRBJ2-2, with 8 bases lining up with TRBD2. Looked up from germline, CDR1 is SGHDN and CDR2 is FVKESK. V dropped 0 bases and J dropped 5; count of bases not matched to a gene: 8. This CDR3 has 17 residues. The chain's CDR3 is CASSQDIGRARTGELFF. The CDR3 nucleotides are TGTGCCAGCAGCCAAGATATCGGGAGGGCCCGGACCGGGGAGCTGTTTTTT.

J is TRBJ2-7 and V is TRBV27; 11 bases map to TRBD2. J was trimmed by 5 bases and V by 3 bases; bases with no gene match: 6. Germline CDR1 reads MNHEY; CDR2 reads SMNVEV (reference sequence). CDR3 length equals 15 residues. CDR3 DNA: TGTGCCAGCAGTTTCCTAGCGGGGGGAGGTCACGAGCAGTACTTC. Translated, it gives CASSFLAGGGHEQYF.

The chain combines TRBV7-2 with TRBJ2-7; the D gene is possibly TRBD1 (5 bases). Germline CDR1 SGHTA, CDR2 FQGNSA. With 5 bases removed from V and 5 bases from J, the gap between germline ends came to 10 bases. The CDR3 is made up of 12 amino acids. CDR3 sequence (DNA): TGTGCCAGCAGCCCCCTCAGGGACGAGCAGTACTTC. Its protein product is CASSPLRDEQYF.

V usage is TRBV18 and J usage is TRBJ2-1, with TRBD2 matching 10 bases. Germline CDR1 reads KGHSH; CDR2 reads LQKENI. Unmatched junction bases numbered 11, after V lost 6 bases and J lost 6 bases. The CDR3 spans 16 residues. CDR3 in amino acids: CASSLDGTSAVNEQFF. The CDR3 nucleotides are TGTGCCAGCTCGCTGGACGGGACTAGCGCCGTCAATGAGCAGTTCTTC.

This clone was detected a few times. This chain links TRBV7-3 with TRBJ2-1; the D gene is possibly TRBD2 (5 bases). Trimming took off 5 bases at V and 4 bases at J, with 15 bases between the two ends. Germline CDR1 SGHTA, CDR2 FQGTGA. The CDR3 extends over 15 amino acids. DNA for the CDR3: TGTGCCAGCAGCCCGGGGAGCCCCCGGTACAATGAGCAGTTCTTC. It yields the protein CASSPGSPRYNEQFF. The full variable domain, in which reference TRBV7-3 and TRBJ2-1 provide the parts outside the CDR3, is GAGVSQTPSNKVTEKGKYVELRCDPISGHTALYWYRQSLGQGPEFLIYFQGTGAADDSGLPNDRFFAVRPEGSVSTLKIQRTERGDSAVYLCASSPGSPRYNEQFFGPGTRLTVL.

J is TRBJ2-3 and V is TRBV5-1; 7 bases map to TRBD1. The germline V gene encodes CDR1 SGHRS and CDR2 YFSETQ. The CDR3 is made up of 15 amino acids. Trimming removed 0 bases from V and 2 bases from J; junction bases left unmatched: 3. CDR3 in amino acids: CASSLVGQYTDTQYF. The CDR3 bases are TGCGCCAGCAGCTTGGTGGGACAGTACACAGATACGCAGTATTTT.

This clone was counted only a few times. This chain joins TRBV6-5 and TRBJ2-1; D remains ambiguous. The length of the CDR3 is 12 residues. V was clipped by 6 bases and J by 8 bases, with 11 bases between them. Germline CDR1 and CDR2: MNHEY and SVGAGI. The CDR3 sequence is CASSLTNHEQFF. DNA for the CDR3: TGTGCCAGCAGCCTCACAAACCATGAGCAGTTCTTC.

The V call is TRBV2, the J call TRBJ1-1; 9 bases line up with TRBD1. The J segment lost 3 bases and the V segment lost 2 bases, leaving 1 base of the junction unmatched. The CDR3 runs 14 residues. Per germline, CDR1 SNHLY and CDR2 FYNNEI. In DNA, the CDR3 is TGTGCCAGCAGTGAATGGACAGGGGACACTGAAGCTTTCTTT. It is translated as CASSEWTGDTEAFF. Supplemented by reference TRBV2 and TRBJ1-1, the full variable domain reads EPEVTQTPSHQVTQMGQEVILRCVPISNHLYFYWYRQILGQKVEFLVSFYNNEISEKSEIFDDQFSVERPDGSNFTLKIRSTKLEDSAMYFCASSEWTGDTEAFFGQGTRLTVV.

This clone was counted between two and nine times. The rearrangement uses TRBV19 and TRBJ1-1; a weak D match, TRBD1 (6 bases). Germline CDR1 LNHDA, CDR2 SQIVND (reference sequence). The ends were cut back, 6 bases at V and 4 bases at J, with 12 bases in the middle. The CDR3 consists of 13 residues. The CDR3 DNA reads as TGTGCCAGTAGCCCAGGGGTAGGCACTGAAGCTTTCTTT. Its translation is CASSPGVGTEAFF.